The clone carrying this T cell receptor beta chain was seen a handful of times. The CDR3 runs 15 residues. The V gene's germline CDR1 is LNHDA and CDR2 SQIVND (reference sequence). V lost 6 bases to trimming and J lost 6 bases, with 18 bases between them. Time point reported: newly diagnosed GD, antithyroid drugs for less than 3 months. RNA isolated from PBMCs was used to make the TCR library. This sample is drawn from a study of regulatory T cells in long-lasting Graves disease. Both iRepertoire HTBI primers and Arm-PCR of CDR3 regions were used to build the TCR beta libraries. Each CDR3 protein gets one entry after TCRdb re-called the multiplex PCR reads with MiXCR. The sample shows 580,000 or so distinct CDR3 sequences, around 16% of them seen only once. In addition, the sample was reused for a study of T cells in Graves' hyperthyroidism and ophthalmopathy.

Material: peripheral blood mononuclear cells (PBMCs), obtained at new diagnosis, from a patient treated with antithyroid drugs. This chain connects TRBV19 to TRBJ1-5; D may be TRBD1 (5 bases). This clonotype was sampled from a man aged 18 to 35 with Graves disease. The CDR3 protein is CASSTLQGDIQPQHF. As DNA, the CDR3 is TGTGCCAGTAGCACGTTGCAGGGCGATATTCAGCCCCAGCATTTT.